This passage covers 32 T cell receptor beta chains from one sample sequenced in a study of blood T cell repertoires in COVID-19. TCRdb keeps only in-frame clones here, not all; method: immunoSEQ multiplex PCR. Among more than 90,000 clones listed, less than 85% were seen once. Sequenced material: peripheral blood. Receptors were obtained from a woman in her 70s with active or convalescent COVID-19.

This chain links TRBV18 with TRBJ1-2, with D possibly TRBD1 on 5 matching bases. This CDR3 spans 16 amino acids. Germline V CDR1 and CDR2: KGHSH, LQKENI. Trimming left V 2 bases short and J 2 bases short, with 15 bases between. As DNA, the CDR3 is TGTGCCAGCTCACCATCTCTAAGGCAGGGCAACTATGGCTACACCTTC. Its protein is CASSPSLRQGNYGYTF. The whole variable domain, remainder taken from reference TRBV18 and TRBJ1-2, is NAGVMQNPRHLVRRRGQEARLRCSPMKGHSHVYWYRQLPEEGLKFMVYLQKENIIDESGMPKERFSAEFPKEGPSILRIQQVVRGDSAAYFCASSPSLRQGNYGYTFGSGTRLTVV.

V is TRBV2 and J is TRBJ1-3; weak D call: TRBD1 (6 bases). The germline CDR1 and CDR2 sequences are SNHLY and FYNNEI. V was clipped by 6 bases and J by 9 bases, with 12 bases between them. The CDR3 runs to 12 residues. CDR3 in amino acids: CASSGSGVTIYF. The CDR3 DNA is TGTGCCAGCAGCGGCTCAGGGGTCACCATATATTTT.

This chain links TRBV6-2 or TRBV6-3 with TRBJ1-4, with TRBD1 matching 7 bases. The germline CDR1 and CDR2 sequences are MNHEY and SVGEGT. The length of the CDR3 is 15 residues. With 5 bases clipped from V and 3 bases from J, the junction kept 6 bases outside the gene matches. The CDR3 loop reads CASSQIGTANEKLFF. The DNA for the CDR3 is TGTGCCAGCAGTCAGATCGGGACAGCTAATGAAAAACTGTTTTTT.

This clone was detected only once. The chain couples TRBV2 to TRBJ2-5, with D maybe TRBD1 (6 bases). CDR1 is SNHLY and CDR2 is FYNNEI in the germline V gene. The V and J ends lost 5 bases and 5 bases respectively, with 6 bases between them. The CDR3 runs to 11 residues. DNA for the CDR3: TGTGCCAGCAGTACAGGGGAGACCCAGTACTTC. Protein product: CASSTGETQYF. Full variable domain (outside the CDR3, taken from reference TRBV2 and TRBJ2-5): EPEVTQTPSHQVTQMGQEVILRCVPISNHLYFYWYRQILGQKVEFLVSFYNNEISEKSEIFDDQFSVERPDGSNFTLKIRSTKLEDSAMYFCASSTGETQYFGPGTRLLVL.

This chain links TRBV10-3 with TRBJ1-1; D not resolved. The germline gives CDR1 ENHRY, CDR2 SYGVKD. V was shortened by 3 bases and J by 7 bases, with 12 bases between the two germline ends. CDR3 length: 13 residues. The CDR3 region has the DNA TGTGCCATCAGTGACGGATGGACTGGTGAAGCTTTCTTT. Its protein is CAISDGWTGEAFF.

The chain couples TRBV10-3 to TRBJ2-5, with 10 bases fitting TRBD2. Germline trimming cut 10 bases from V and 5 bases from J; bases unmatched to any gene: 7. The CDR3 runs 13 residues. Per the germline V gene, CDR1 is ENHRY and CDR2 is SYGVKD. The CDR3 loop reads CATTSGAGETQYF. DNA for the CDR3: TGTGCCACCACTAGCGGGGCGGGGGAGACCCAGTACTTC.

This clone has just one count. The chain employs TRBV30 and TRBJ1-5; 7 bases line up with TRBD1. The CDR3 consists of 15 residues. The V gene end was trimmed by 0 bases and the J gene end by 4 bases; junction bases not matched to a gene: 6. Germline V gene lookup returns CDR1 GTSNPN and CDR2 SVGIG (reference sequence). CDR3 sequence (DNA): TGTGCCTGGAGTGTTAAGACAGGGAATAATCAGCCCCAGCATTTT. Translated: CAWSVKTGNNQPQHF.

The rearrangement uses TRBV4-1 and TRBJ2-7; 11 positions match TRBD1. Germline assignment: CDR1 MGHRA and CDR2 YSYEKL. CDR3 length: 16 residues. The ends lost 0 bases at V and 4 bases at J; junction bases unmatched: 5. Here the CDR3 reads CASSQDPGQGVYEQYF. The CDR3 DNA reads as TGCGCCAGCAGCCAAGACCCGGGACAGGGGGTGTACGAGCAGTACTTC.

V usage is TRBV7-3 and J usage is TRBJ2-2, with D maybe TRBD1 (6 bases). V was clipped by 1 base and J by 3 bases, with 15 bases between them. This CDR3 is 17 amino acids long. The V gene's germline CDR1 is SGHTA and CDR2 FQGTGA. The DNA of the CDR3 is TGTGCCAGCAGCTTAAAGCCCCCGGACAGTTACACCGGGGAGCTGTTTTTT. Amino acids: CASSLKPPDSYTGELFF.

On this clone itself: An end of the junction does not agree with germline; a read error may underlie this. V is TRBV2 and J is TRBJ1-4; possible D gene TRBD1, 6 bases. The germline gives CDR1 SNHLY, CDR2 FYNNEI. The CDR3 has 16 residues. CDR3 sequence: CASREETGRGGEKLFF. CDR3 coding DNA: TGTGCCAGCAGAGAAGAAACAGGGCGAGGTGGTGAAAAACTGTTTTTT.

The chain is built from TRBV28 and TRBJ1-1, with 8 bases fitting TRBD1. Losses at the gene ends were 7 bases for V and 6 bases for J; bases not matched to a gene: 10. The CDR3 consists of 14 residues. Germline lookup yields CDR1 MDHEN and CDR2 SYDVKM. CDR3 residues: CASTEDRDPAEAFF. In nucleotides, the CDR3 is TGTGCCAGCACCGAGGACAGGGACCCAGCTGAAGCTTTCTTT.

The V and J genes are TRBV24-1 and TRBJ2-1; 9 nucleotides agree with TRBD2. Germline V gene sequence: CDR1 KGHDR, CDR2 SFDVKD. Trimming cost V 3 bases and J 6 bases; bases outside gene matches: 11. This CDR3 is 17 amino acids long. DNA for the CDR3: TGTGCCACCAGTGATGAAAAAACTAGCGGGTCACCCAATGAGCAGTTCTTC. As protein: CATSDEKTSGSPNEQFF.

The genes are TRBV19 and TRBJ1-2; 8 nucleotides match TRBD1. With 6 bases clipped from V and 3 bases from J, the junction kept 6 bases outside the gene matches. There are 14 residues in the CDR3. Germline V gene sequence: CDR1 LNHDA, CDR2 SQIVND (reference sequence). Written as DNA, the CDR3 is TGTGCCAGTAGCCGGTCGGGACAGGACTATGGCTACACCTTC. It codes for CASSRSGQDYGYTF.

This clone was picked up a small number of times. The chain employs TRBV7-8 and TRBJ2-7; 12 bases fit TRBD1. Germline V lookup: CDR1 SGHVS, CDR2 FQNEAQ. The V gene end was trimmed by 2 bases and the J gene end by 7 bases; junction bases not matched to a gene: 6. There are 15 residues in the CDR3. The DNA for the CDR3 is TGTGCCAGCAGCTTACGGGGACAGGGGGCTGTAGAGCAGTACTTC. It is translated as CASSLRGQGAVEQYF.

The chain has TRBV5-1 and TRBJ2-2; TRBD2 agrees at 8 bases. V lost 0 bases, J lost 5 bases, and 3 bases stayed unmatched. In germline, CDR1 is SGHRS, CDR2 YFSETQ. This CDR3 spans 15 amino acids. The CDR3 protein is CASSLASSGTGELFF. The CDR3 coding sequence is TGCGCCAGCAGCTTGGCGTCTAGCGGGACCGGGGAGCTGTTTTTT.

V usage is TRBV5-5 and J usage is TRBJ2-1, with 11 positions matching TRBD2. Germline loops: CDR1 SGHKS, CDR2 YYEKEE (reference sequence). CDR3 length equals 15 residues. With V trimmed by 4 bases and J by 3 bases, 3 bases remained unmatched. CDR3 nucleotides: TGTGCCAGCAGCGTGACTAGCGGGGTCTACAATGAGCAGTTCTTC. It is translated as CASSVTSGVYNEQFF.

This chain links TRBV19 with TRBJ2-5; D is perhaps TRBD1 (5 bases). The germline V gene encodes CDR1 LNHDA and CDR2 SQIVND (reference sequence). The CDR3 sequence is 16 residues long. V was trimmed by 3 bases and J by 5 bases, leaving 19 bases between them. The CDR3 DNA follows: TGTGCCAGTAGTATCCCCCCCCAGGGAAGGATGGAGACCCAGTACTTC. Its protein is CASSIPPQGRMETQYF.

J is TRBJ2-2 and V is TRBV6-5, with a possible D match to TRBD2 (5 bases). V dropped 2 bases and J dropped 0 bases, with 7 bases sitting between them. This CDR3 has 15 amino acids. Germline V gene data show CDR1 as MNHEY and CDR2 as SVGAGI. The DNA of the CDR3 is TGTGCCAGCAGTTACAGCGGAGCGAACACCGGGGAGCTGTTTTTT. Translated: CASSYSGANTGELFF.

This clone appeared a single time. The chain has TRBV7-2 and TRBJ2-1, with D perhaps matching TRBD2 (6 bases). Germline CDR1 reads SGHTA; CDR2 reads FQGNSA. CDR3 length equals 17 residues. Deletions cut 1 base from V and 3 bases from J, with 16 bases between. The CDR3 nucleotides are TGTGCCAGCAGCTTAGGGGGGGTGCGGGGACGCTACAATGAGCAGTTCTTC. Residues: CASSLGGVRGRYNEQFF.

J is TRBJ1-1 and V is TRBV6-1, with D tentatively TRBD1 (5 bases). Trimming cost V 2 bases and J 6 bases, with 10 bases left between them. Per germline, CDR1 MNHNS and CDR2 SASEGT. The CDR3 consists of 13 residues. In nucleotides, the CDR3 is TGTGCCAGCAGTGAACGGGGGTACGCTGAAGCTTTCTTT. Its translation: CASSERGYAEAFF.

The sample holds one count of this clone. This chain links TRBV28 with TRBJ2-7; 8 bases align to TRBD1. The CDR3 is made up of 14 amino acids. Trimming cost V 6 bases and J 1 base; bases outside gene matches: 5. Per the germline V gene, CDR1 is MDHEN and CDR2 is SYDVKM. CDR3 DNA: TGTGCCAGCAGCCTGACAGGGGAATCCTACGAGCAGTACTTC. Translated: CASSLTGESYEQYF.

J is TRBJ2-3 and V is TRBV11-2; 13 bases fit TRBD2. The CDR3 covers 16 residues. Trimming at V came to 5 bases and at J to 2 bases, leaving 4 bases not matched to a gene. The germline V gene encodes CDR1 SGHAT and CDR2 FQNNGV. The CDR3 protein is CASSITSGRATDTQYF. CDR3 in DNA: TGTGCCAGCAGCATAACTAGCGGGAGGGCCACAGATACGCAGTATTTT.

This chain links TRBV11-2 with TRBJ2-5; 9 bases map to TRBD1. The CDR3 length is 14 residues. Trimming took 3 bases from V and 5 from J; bases not matched to a gene: 4. Per germline, CDR1 SGHAT and CDR2 FQNNGV. This CDR3 is CASSLGQGGETQYF. CDR3 bases: TGTGCCAGCAGCTTGGGACAGGGCGGGGAGACCCAGTACTTC.

V usage is TRBV11-2 and J usage is TRBJ1-1; TRBD1 matches at 8 bases. V gave up 4 bases and J gave up 1 base; unmatched junction bases: 8. The CDR3 has 16 amino acids. Germline CDR1 and CDR2: SGHAT and FQNNGV. DNA of the CDR3: TGTGCCAGCAGCTCCCGGACAGGGTCTAGGAACACTGAAGCTTTCTTT. The encoded protein is CASSSRTGSRNTEAFF.

This chain links TRBV24-1 with TRBJ2-7; TRBD1 might be the D (6 bases). This CDR3 spans 14 amino acids. Germline CDR1 KGHDR, CDR2 SFDVKD. The germline V and J ends were trimmed by 10 bases and 1 base, with 16 bases remaining between them. The CDR3 reads CATRATTGSYEQYF. The CDR3 DNA sequence: TGTGCCACGAGAGCCACCACAGGGTCCTACGAGCAGTACTTC.

V gene TRBV30 combines with J gene TRBJ1-4, with a possible D match to TRBD1 (5 bases). Trimming removed 0 bases from V and 8 bases from J, with 10 bases in between. CDR3 length equals 13 residues. Germline assignment: CDR1 GTSNPN and CDR2 SVGIG (reference sequence). The CDR3 coding sequence is TGTGCCTGGAGTGTGAAGGGGCGGGAAAAACTGTTTTTT. Amino acids: CAWSVKGREKLFF. Supplemented by reference TRBV30 and TRBJ1-4, the full variable domain reads SQTIHQWPATLVQPVGSPLSLECTVEGTSNPNLYWYRQAAGRGLQLLFYSVGIGQISSEVPQNLSASRPQDRQFILSSKKLLLSDSGFYLCAWSVKGREKLFFGSGTQLSVL.

The chain carries TRBV28 and TRBJ2-7, with TRBD1 matching over 7 bases. CDR1 is MDHEN, CDR2 SYDVKM, per germline. This CDR3 region has 14 residues. The junction had 3 bases not matched to a gene; V was cut back by 3 bases and J by 1 base. The CDR3 sequence is CASSLTGKSYEQYF. In nucleotides, the CDR3 is TGTGCCAGCAGTTTGACAGGGAAGTCCTACGAGCAGTACTTC. The full variable domain, with the rest looked up from reference TRBV28 and TRBJ2-7, is DVKVTQSSRYLVKRTGEKVFLECVQDMDHENMFWYRQDPGLGLRLIYFSYDVKMKEKGDIPEGYSVSREKKERFSLILESASTNQTSMYLCASSLTGKSYEQYFGPGTRLTVT.

The chain combines TRBV6-5 with TRBJ2-5, with a weak D call TRBD1 (7 bases). The V end was cut by 7 bases, the J end by 1 base, with 10 bases between. Germline V gene data show CDR1 as MNHEY and CDR2 as SVGAGI. CDR3 length: 13 amino acids. DNA of the CDR3: TGTGCCAGCATGCGGGACAGCCAAGAGACCCAGTACTTC. Its translation: CASMRDSQETQYF.

This chain joins TRBV3-1 (or the pseudogene TRBV3-2) and TRBJ2-1; 10 nucleotides match TRBD2. The CDR3 contains 16 residues. The V and J ends lost 5 bases and 7 bases, in that order; junction bases with no gene match: 11. Germline values: CDR1 LGHDT, CDR2 YNNKEL (reference sequence). The CDR3 DNA sequence: TGTGCCAGCAGCTCTCAGACTAGCGGGTTTTTAAATGAGCAGTTCTTC. Residues: CASSSQTSGFLNEQFF.

This clone has only one observation. V and J are TRBV30 and TRBJ2-7; D uncertain. The CDR3 totals 13 residues. Looked up from germline, CDR1 is GTSNPN and CDR2 is SVGIG (reference sequence). The V and J ends lost 1 base and 0 bases respectively, with 7 bases between them. CDR3 DNA sequence: TGTGCCTGGAGTGGGCAGGACTCCTACGAGCAGTACTTC. Protein product: CAWSGQDSYEQYF. Filled out from reference TRBV30 and TRBJ2-7, the complete variable domain reads SQTIHQWPATLVQPVGSPLSLECTVEGTSNPNLYWYRQAAGRGLQLLFYSVGIGQISSEVPQNLSASRPQDRQFILSSKKLLLSDSGFYLCAWSGQDSYEQYFGPGTRLTVT.

The J gene is TRBJ1-1, the V gene TRBV5-1; D unclear. Germline V gives CDR1 SGHRS, CDR2 YFSETQ. V lost 4 bases, J lost 0 bases, and 19 bases lay in between. CDR3 size: 17 residues. This chain's CDR3 is CASSPRVEGGMNTEAFF. The CDR3 region has the DNA TGCGCCAGCAGCCCCCGGGTGGAGGGAGGGATGAACACTGAAGCTTTCTTT.

The rearrangement links TRBV9 to TRBJ1-6; 8 nucleotides line up with TRBD1. Germline V gene sequence: CDR1 SGDLS, CDR2 YYNGEE. V trimming: 3 bases; J trimming: 8 bases; junction bases outside the gene matches: 7. This CDR3 has 15 amino acids. CDR3 DNA sequence: TGTGCCAGCAGCGCACCGACAGGGGAGGATTCACCCCTCCACTTT. It translates to CASSAPTGEDSPLHF.